This T cell receptor beta chain derives from a study of blood T cell repertoires in COVID-19. Germline CDR1 is SGHVS and CDR2 is FNYEAQ. Deletions cut 3 bases from V and 2 bases from J, with 11 bases between. There are 15 residues in the CDR3. Original processing methods: It was from reference gene primer amplification that nucleated cell counts were estimated. TCRdb's table, derived via immunoSEQ multiplex PCR, lists solely in-frame clones and lacks some. V and J calls and clone size are given by that table; D and trimming were obtained from the DNA. The table has 270,000 or so clones, around 90% seen once. Participant ages covered roughly 18 to 90 years across about 25 US areas. Participants had their cohort set by participant-reported clinical history.

The rearrangement uses TRBV7-6 and TRBJ2-1; a weak D match, TRBD1 (5 bases). The sequenced sample was PBMCs or T cells enriched from blood (not recorded which). The receptor was derived from a man aged 40-50 years who had been exposed to COVID-19. The CDR3, as DNA: TGTGCCAGCAGCTTTACAGGACGGACCTACAATGAGCAGTTCTTC. Translating gives CASSFTGRTYNEQFF.